Included here is one T cell receptor (beta chain) sequence, with context. Its antigen has not been determined. Per-nucleotide qualities are absent, and no much larger clonotype sits a single base away. TCRB CDR3 regions were amplified from about 2 ug genomic DNA, or all available DNA if less, using the immunoSEQ assay. For multiplex PCR, 60 forward primers for TCR V beta segments and 13 reverse primers for J beta segments were used. To estimate the number of reads per starting template, synthetic control templates were added to each sample at limiting dilution. The Illumina HiSeq System generated 87 bp sequencing reads. In the original analysis: PCR and sequencing errors were removed by a nearest neighbor algorithm that merged closely related sequences. TCR overlap was defined as the percentage of unique tumor TCR beta sequences that were also found in the peripheral blood of the same patient. TCRdb retrieved this table from immuneACCESS and kept in-frame rearrangements only. Not all clones are present; in checked studies, unresolved V genes account for under half, and no reason is known for the remainder. V and J calls and clone size are as listed in that table; D and trimming were resolved from the DNA. The sample table records 99,000 or so clones; about 90% of these occur just once. Clones ranked in the top ten supply 2.5% to 3% of the sample.

The data stem from a study of glioma-infiltrating T cells after dendritic cell vaccination (TCRdb year 2016). Concerning the study at large: Of the approximately 15 glioblastoma patients in the cohort, all drawn from Phase I and II dendritic cell vaccination trials, 9 were newly diagnosed and 6 had recurrent disease. Each patient was given three intradermal dendritic cell vaccine injections, spaced two weeks apart, in the arm below the axilla. In glioblastoma patients vaccinated with dendritic cells, deep sequencing of TCR beta CDR3 regions served to measure the amount of tumor-infiltrating lymphocytes and to compare repertoires between tumor and blood. The vaccine was prepared from monocyte-derived dendritic cells that were cultured for 6 to 7 days with IL-4 and GM-CSF and then pulsed overnight with autologous tumor lysate. Between the early 2000s and the early 2010s, the patients were given dendritic cell vaccination pulsed with autologous tumor lysate. Survival after dendritic cell vaccination was correlated with TCR sequencing metrics such as TIL content and the overlap between tumor and blood repertoires. Broader findings and caveats from the paper: After dendritic cell vaccination, a higher estimated pretreatment TIL content predicted longer time to progression and overall survival. TCR clonality showed no direct relationship with survival, which suggests that a diverse polyclonal response may matter. The three-group TCR overlap response model was characterized as speculative, and prospective validation of the model was stated to be required. The cohort was small and heterogeneous, only a few patients had full blood and tumor sets, and even fewer had initial-recurrent tumor pairs.

The junction shows trimming of 6 bases on V and 0 bases on J, and the gene matches do not reach 1 base of it. As encoded in the germline V gene (reference sequence), CDR1 is MNHEY while CDR2 is SMNVEV. Including the terminal cysteine and phenylalanine, the CDR3 comprises 14 residues. Only the CDR3 part of the read is kept: 42 bases, read in frame from the first base. Taken with the paper, the label for time point translates to: after dendritic cell vaccination, including at tumor progression/relapse. To be selected, patients needed enough residual fresh-frozen tumor tissue and more than two years of available survival data. Although molecular status otherwise differed among the glioblastoma patients, no patient had an isocitrate dehydrogenase mutation. PBMC were collected before vaccination, two weeks after the third vaccination, and at tumor progression if progression occurred. Genomic DNA was extracted with the Qiagen DNeasy Blood extraction Kit.

Here the chain combines TRBV27 and TRBJ2-2; 7 nucleotides in the junction match TRBD1. Specimen: blood, collected after dendritic cell vaccination. The clonotype originates from a human donor with glioblastoma. The CDR3 protein: CASRGQPNTGELFF. The bases read TGTGCCAGCAGGGGACAGCCGAACACCGGGGAGCTGTTTTTT.